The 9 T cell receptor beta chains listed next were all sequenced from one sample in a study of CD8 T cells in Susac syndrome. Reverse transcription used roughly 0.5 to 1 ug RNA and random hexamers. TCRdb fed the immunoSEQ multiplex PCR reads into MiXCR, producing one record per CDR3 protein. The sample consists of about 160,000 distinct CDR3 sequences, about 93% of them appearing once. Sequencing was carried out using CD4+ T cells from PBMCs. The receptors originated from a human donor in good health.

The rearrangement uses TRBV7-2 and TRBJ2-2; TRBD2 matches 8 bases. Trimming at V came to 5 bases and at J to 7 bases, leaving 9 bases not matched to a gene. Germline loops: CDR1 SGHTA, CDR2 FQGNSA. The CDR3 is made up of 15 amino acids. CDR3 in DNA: TGTGCCAGCAGCCCGACTAGCGTGAGGGGCGGGGAGCTGTTTTTT. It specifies CASSPTSVRGGELFF.

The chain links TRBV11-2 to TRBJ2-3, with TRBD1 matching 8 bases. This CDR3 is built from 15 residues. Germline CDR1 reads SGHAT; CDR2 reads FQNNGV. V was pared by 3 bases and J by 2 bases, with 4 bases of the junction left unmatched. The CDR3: CASSFQGAHTDTQYF. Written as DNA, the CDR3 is TGTGCCAGCAGCTTCCAGGGGGCGCACACAGATACGCAGTATTTT.

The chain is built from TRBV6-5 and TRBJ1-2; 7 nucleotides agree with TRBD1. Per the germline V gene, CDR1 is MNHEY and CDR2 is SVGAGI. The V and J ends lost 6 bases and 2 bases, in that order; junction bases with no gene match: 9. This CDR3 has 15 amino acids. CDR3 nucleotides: TGTGCCAGCAGCCCTGGACAGGTCGTAAACTATGGCTACACCTTC. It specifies CASSPGQVVNYGYTF.

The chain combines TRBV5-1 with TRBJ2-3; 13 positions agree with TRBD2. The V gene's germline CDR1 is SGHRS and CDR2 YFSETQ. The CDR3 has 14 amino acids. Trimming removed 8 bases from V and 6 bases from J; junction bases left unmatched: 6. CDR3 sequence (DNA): TGCGCCAGTAGACCGGGACTAGCGGGGGATACGCAGTATTTT. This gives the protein CASRPGLAGDTQYF.

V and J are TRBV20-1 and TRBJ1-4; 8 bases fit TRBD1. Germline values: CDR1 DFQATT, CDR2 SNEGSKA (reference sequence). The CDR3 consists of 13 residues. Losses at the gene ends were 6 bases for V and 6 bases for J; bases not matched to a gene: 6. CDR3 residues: CSALGQGDEKLFF. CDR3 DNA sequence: TGCAGTGCCCTCGGACAGGGAGATGAAAAACTGTTTTTT.

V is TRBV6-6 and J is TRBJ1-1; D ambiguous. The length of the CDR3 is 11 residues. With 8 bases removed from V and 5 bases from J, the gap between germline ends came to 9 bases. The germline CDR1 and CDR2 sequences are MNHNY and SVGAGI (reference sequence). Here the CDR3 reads CASAGETEAFF. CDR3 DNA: TGTGCCAGCGCTGGGGAGACTGAAGCTTTCTTT.

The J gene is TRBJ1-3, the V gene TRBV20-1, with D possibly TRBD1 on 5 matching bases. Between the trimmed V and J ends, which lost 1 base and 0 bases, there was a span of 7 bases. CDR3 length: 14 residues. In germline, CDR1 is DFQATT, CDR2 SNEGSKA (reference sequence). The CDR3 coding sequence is TGCAGTGCTAGAGGAGGGGACTCTGGAAACACCATATATTTT. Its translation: CSARGGDSGNTIYF.

In DNA, the CDR3 is TGCAGCGTTGAAGGGACAGGGTACAATGAGCAGTTCTTC. Encoded protein: CSVEGTGYNEQFF. V usage is TRBV29-1 and J usage is TRBJ2-1, with 8 nucleotides matching TRBD1. The germline gives CDR1 SQVTM, CDR2 ANQGSEA. V dropped 1 base and J dropped 4; count of bases not matched to a gene: 0. CDR3 length: 13 residues.

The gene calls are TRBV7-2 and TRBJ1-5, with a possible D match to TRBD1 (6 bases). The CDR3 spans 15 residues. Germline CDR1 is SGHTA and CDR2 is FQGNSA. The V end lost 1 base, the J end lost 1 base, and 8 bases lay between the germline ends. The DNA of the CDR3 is TGTGCCAGCAGCTTAGACAGGGCGAGCAATCAGCCCCAGCATTTT. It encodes CASSLDRASNQPQHF.